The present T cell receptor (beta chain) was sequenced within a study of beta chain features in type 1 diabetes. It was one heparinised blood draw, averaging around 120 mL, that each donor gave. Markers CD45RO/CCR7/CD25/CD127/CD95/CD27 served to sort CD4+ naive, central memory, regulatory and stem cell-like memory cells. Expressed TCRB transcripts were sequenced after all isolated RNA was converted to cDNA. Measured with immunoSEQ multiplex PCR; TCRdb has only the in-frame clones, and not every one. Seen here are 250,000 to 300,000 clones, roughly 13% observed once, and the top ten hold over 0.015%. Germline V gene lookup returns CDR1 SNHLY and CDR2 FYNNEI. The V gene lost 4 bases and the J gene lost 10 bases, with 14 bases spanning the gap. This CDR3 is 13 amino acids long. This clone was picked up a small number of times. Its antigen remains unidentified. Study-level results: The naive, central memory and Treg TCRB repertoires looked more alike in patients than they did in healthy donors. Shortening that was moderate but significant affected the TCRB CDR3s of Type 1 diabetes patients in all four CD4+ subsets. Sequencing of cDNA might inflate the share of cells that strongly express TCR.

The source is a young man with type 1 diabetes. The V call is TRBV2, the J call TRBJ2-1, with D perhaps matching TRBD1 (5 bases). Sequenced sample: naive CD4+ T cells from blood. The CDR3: CASSGGQELEQFF. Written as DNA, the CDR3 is TGTGCCAGCAGTGGGGGCCAGGAGTTGGAGCAGTTCTTC.